Below, one TCR beta chain is given with its context. These data belong to a study of blood T cell repertoires in COVID-19. The overall study: Acute and convalescent COVID-19 samples came from the United States, Italy and Spain. PBMCs, B-cell-depleted T cells, or T cells provided the cDNA or gDNA that made up the material.

The CDR3 spans 15 residues. Germline values: CDR1 MDHEN, CDR2 SYDVKM. J was trimmed by 6 bases and V by 7 bases; bases with no gene match: 12. As handled by the study authors: Estimated nucleated cell counts came from reference gene primer amplification. Using immunoSEQ multiplex PCR, the repertoire was profiled, and TCRdb retains in-frame clones only, with some absent. V and J calls and clone size are copied from that table; D and trimming were computed from the DNA. The repertoire holds more than 95,000 clones, with roughly 88% as singletons. The source of this sequence is a human donor in a cohort sampled during active COVID-19. The J gene is TRBJ2-7, the V gene TRBV28; 10 positions match TRBD2. Sequenced sample: peripheral blood. The CDR3 DNA reads TGTGCCAGCACCCTTGTGGCTAGCGGGAGTGCCGAGCAGTACTTC. Its protein product is CASTLVASGSAEQYF.